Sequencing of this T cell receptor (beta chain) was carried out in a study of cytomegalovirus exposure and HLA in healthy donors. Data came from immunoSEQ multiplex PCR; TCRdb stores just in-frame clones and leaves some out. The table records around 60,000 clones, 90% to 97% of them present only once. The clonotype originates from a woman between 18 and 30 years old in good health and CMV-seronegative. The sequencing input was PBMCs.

CDR3 residues: CASSGGTGWTEAFF. The CDR3 DNA follows: TGTGCCAGCAGTGGAGGGACAGGGTGGACTGAAGCTTTCTTT. The chain employs TRBV28 and TRBJ1-1; 9 bases match TRBD1. The junction had 6 bases not matched to a gene; V was cut back by 5 bases and J by 5 bases. CDR1 MDHEN and CDR2 SYDVKM come from the germline V gene. CDR3 length: 14 amino acids.